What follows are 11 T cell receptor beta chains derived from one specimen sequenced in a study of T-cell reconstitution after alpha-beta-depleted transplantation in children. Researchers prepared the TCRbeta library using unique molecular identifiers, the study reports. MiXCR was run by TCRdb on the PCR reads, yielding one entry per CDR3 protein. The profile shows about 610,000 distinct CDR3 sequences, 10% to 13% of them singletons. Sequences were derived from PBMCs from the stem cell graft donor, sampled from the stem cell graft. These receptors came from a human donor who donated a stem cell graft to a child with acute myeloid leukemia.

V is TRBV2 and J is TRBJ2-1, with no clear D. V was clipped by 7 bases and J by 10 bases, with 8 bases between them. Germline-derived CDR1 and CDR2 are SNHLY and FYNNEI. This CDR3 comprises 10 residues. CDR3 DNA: TGTGCCAGCATGGTCCGCGAGCAGTTCTTC. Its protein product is CASMVREQFF.

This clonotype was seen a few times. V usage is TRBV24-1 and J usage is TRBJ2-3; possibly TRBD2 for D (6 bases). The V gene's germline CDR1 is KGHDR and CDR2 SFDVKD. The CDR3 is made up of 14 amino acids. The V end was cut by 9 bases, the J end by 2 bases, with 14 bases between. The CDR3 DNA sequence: TGTGCCACCGGTCGGGACTCTATCACAGATACGCAGTATTTT. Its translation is CATGRDSITDTQYF.

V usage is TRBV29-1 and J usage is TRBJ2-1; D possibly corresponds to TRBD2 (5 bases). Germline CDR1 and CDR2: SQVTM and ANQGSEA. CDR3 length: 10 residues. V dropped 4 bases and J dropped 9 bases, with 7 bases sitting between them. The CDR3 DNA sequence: TGCAGCGTTGCGGGGTTTGAGCAGTTCTTC. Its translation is CSVAGFEQFF.

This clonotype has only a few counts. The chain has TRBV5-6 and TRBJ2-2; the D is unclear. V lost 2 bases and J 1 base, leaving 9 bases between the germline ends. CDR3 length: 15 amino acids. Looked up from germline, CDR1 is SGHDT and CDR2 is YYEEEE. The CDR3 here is CASSFLLENTGELFF. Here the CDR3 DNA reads TGTGCCAGCAGCTTCCTACTGGAGAACACCGGGGAGCTGTTTTTT. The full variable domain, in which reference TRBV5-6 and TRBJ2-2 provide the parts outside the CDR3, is DAGVTQSPTHLIKTRGQQVTLRCSPKSGHDTVSWYQQALGQGPQFIFQYYEEEERQRGNFPDRFSGHQFPNYSSELNVNALLLGDSALYLCASSFLLENTGELFFGEGSRLTVL.

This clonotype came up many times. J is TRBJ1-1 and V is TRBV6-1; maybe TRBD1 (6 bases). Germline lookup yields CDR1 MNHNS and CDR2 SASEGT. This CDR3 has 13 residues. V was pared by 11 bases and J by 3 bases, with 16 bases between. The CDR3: CASWTDLHTEAFF. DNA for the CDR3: TGTGCCTCCTGGACAGACCTCCACACTGAAGCTTTCTTT.

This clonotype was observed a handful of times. CDR3 in DNA: TGTGCCAGCAGCCGCGACACCACAGATACGCAGTATTTT. Its translation: CASSRDTTDTQYF. The rearrangement joins TRBV3-1 to TRBJ2-3, with D unresolved. The CDR3 sequence is 13 residues long. Per the germline V gene, CDR1 is LGHDT and CDR2 is YNNKEL (reference sequence). The ends were cut back, 4 bases at V and 2 bases at J, with 7 bases in the middle.

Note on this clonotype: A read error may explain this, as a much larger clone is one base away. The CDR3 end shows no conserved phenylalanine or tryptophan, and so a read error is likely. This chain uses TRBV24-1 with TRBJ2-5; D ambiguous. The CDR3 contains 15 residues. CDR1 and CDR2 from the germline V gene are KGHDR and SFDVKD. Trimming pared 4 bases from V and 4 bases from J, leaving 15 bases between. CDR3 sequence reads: CATSDPQGTGETQYL. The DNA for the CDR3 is TGTGCCACCAGTGACCCGCAAGGAACCGGAGAGACCCAGTACTTG.

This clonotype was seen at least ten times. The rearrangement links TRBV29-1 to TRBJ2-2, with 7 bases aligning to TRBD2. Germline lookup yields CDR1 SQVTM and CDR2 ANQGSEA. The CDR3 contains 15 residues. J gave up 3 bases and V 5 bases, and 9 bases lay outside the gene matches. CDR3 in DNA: TGCAGCGTTCGTACCGGGAGGTTTTACACCGGGGAGCTGTTTTTT. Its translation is CSVRTGRFYTGELFF.

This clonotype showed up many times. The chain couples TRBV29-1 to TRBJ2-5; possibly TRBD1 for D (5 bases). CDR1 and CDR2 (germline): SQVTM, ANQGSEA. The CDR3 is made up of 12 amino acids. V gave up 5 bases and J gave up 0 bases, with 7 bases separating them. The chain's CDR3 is CSVIRDQETQYF. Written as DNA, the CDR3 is TGCAGCGTTATCAGGGACCAAGAGACCCAGTACTTC.

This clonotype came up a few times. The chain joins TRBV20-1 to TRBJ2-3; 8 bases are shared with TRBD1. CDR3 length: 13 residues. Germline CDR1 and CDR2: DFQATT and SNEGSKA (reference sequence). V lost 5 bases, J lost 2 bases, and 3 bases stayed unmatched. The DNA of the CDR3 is TGCAGTGCTGAGGACAGGGCCACAGATACGCAGTATTTT. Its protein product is CSAEDRATDTQYF.

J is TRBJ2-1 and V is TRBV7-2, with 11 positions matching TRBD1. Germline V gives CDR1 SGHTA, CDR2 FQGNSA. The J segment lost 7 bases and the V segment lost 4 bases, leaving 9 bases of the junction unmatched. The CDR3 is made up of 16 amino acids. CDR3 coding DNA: TGTGCCAGCAGCTCATCCGGGACAGGGGGGGCGAATGAGCAGTTCTTC. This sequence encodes CASSSSGTGGANEQFF.